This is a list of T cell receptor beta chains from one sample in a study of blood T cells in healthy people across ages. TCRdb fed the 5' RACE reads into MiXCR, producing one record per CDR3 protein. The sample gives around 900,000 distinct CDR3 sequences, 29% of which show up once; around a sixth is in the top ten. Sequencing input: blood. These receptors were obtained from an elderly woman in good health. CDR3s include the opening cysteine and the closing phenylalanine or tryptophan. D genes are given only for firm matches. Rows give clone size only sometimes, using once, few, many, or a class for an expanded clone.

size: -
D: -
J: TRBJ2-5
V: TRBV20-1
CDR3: CSAGARGRGTQYF
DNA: TGCAGTGCCGGGGCTCGAGGCAGGGGGACCCAGTACTTC

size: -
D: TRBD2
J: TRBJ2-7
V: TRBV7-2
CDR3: CASSLERGYFYEQYF
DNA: TGTGCCAGCAGCTTAGAGCGGGGCTATTTCTACGAGCAGTACTTC

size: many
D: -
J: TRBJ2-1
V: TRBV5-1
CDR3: CASSSTNQVGSGPSISYNEQFF
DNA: TGCGCCAGCAGCTCCACAAATCAAGTGGGAAGCGGGCCATCGATCTCCTACAATGAGCAGTTCTTC

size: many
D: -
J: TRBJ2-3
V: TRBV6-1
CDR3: CASSTTRGSTDTQYF
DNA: TGTGCCAGCAGTACTACAAGGGGATCTACAGATACGCAGTATTTT

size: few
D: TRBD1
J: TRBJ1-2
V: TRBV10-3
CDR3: CAISVGGQGAGFENGYTF
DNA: TGTGCCATCAGCGTCGGGGGGCAGGGGGCAGGGTTTGAGAATGGCTACACCTTC

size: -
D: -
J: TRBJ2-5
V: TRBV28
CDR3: CTSSFSLEETQYF
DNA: TGTACCAGCAGTTTTTCTCTAGAAGAGACCCAGTACTTC

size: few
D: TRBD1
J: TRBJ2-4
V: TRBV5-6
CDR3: CASSWSGTEFHGQYF
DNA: TGTGCCAGCAGCTGGTCCGGGACAGAGTTCCACGGGCAGTACTTC

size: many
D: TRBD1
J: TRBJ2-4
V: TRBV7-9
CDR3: CVSSLRRQGDIQYF
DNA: TGTGTCAGCAGCTTAAGGAGGCAGGGGGACATTCAGTACTTC

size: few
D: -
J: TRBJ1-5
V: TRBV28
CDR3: CASSTARASNQPQHF
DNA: TGTGCCAGCTCTACGGCCAGGGCTAGCAATCAGCCCCAGCATTTT

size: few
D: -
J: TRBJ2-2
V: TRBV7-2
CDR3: CASSFRPRGDTGELFF
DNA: TGTGCCAGCAGCTTCCGACCTAGGGGAGACACCGGGGAGCTGTTTTTT

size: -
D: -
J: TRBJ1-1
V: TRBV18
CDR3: CASSIRHENTEAFF
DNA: TGTGCCAGCTCGATCAGACATGAGAACACTGAAGCTTTCTTT

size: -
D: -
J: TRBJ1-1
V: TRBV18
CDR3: CASFIRTTEAFF
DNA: TGTGCCAGCTTCATCCGGACGACTGAAGCTTTCTTT

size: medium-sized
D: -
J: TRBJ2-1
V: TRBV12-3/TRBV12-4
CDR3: CASSYRTTVSSYNEQFF
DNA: TGTGCCAGCAGTTACAGGACAACGGTCTCCTCCTACAATGAGCAGTTCTTC

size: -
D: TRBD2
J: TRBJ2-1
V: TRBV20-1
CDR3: CSARAPAGGANEQFF
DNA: TGCAGTGCTAGAGCCCCAGCGGGGGGGGCCAATGAGCAGTTCTTC

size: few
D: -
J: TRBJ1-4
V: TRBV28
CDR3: CATKRTATNEKLFF
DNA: TGTGCCACCAAACGGACAGCAACTAATGAAAAACTGTTTTTT

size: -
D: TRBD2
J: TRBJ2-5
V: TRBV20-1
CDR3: CSAGGGGNEQYF
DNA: TGCAGTGCTGGCGGGGGAGGGAATGAGCAGTACTTC

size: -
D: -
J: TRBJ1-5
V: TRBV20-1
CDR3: CSARDLAGRFGNQPQHF
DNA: TGCAGTGCTAGAGATTTGGCAGGAAGATTCGGCAATCAGCCCCAGCATTTT

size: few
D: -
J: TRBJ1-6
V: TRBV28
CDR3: CASSLLARGNSPLHF
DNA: TGTGCCAGCAGTTTACTAGCCCGGGGGAATTCACCCCTCCACTTT

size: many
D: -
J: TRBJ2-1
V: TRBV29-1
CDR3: CSWGLDPRQWSVYNEQFF
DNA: TGCAGCTGGGGCCTGGATCCCAGGCAGTGGAGCGTATACAATGAGCAGTTCTTC

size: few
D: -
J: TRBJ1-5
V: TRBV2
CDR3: CASSAGMYSNQPQHF
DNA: TGTGCCAGCAGCGCAGGGATGTATAGCAATCAGCCCCAGCATTTT

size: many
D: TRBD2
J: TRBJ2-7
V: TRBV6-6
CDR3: CASRNLRGGSYEQYF
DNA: TGTGCCAGCAGGAACCTCCGGGGGGGCTCCTACGAGCAGTACTTC

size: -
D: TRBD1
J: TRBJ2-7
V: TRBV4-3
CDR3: CTSSVRDRGAYNEQYF
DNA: TGCACCAGCAGCGTCCGGGACAGGGGGGCCTACAATGAGCAGTACTTC

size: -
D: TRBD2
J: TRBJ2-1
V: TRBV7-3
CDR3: CASSLLAGRSSYNEQFF
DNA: TGTGCCAGCAGCCTTCTAGCGGGCCGGAGCTCCTACAATGAGCAGTTCTTC

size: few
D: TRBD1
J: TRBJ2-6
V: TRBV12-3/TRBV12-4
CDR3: CASSPYRGTGANVLTF
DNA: TGTGCCAGCAGTCCCTACAGGGGAACTGGGGCCAACGTCCTGACTTTC

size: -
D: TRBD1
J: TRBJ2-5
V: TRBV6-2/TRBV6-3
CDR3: CASSTRAGTGGALETQYF
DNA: TGTGCCAGCAGTACTAGGGCCGGGACAGGGGGCGCCTTGGAGACCCAGTACTTC

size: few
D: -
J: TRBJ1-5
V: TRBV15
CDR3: CATSREGRGDQPQHF
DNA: TGTGCCACCAGCAGGGAAGGACGGGGCGATCAGCCCCAGCATTTT

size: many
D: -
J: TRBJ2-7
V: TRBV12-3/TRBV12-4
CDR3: CASSSPRQGLSEQYF
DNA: TGTGCCAGCAGTTCCCCGCGACAGGGACTCAGCGAGCAGTACTTC

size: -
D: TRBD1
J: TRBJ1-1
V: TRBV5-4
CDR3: CASAQDRGTLNTEAFF
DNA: TGTGCCAGCGCCCAGGACAGGGGGACCTTGAACACTGAAGCTTTCTTT

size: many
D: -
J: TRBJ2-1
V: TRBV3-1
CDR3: CASSHRGGLSGNEQFF
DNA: TGTGCCAGCAGCCATCGAGGGGGACTTTCGGGCAATGAGCAGTTCTTC

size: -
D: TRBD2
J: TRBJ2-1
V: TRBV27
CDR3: CASSGGRLPSYNEQFF
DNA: TGTGCCAGTAGCGGGGGGCGTCTCCCTTCCTACAATGAGCAGTTCTTC

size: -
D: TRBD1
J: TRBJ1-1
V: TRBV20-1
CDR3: CSARDNWTGREGAFF
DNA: TGCAGTGCTAGAGATAATTGGACAGGGAGGGAGGGAGCTTTCTTT

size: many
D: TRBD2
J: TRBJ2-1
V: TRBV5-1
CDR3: CASSLSGGRSYNEQFF
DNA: TGCGCCAGCAGCTTGAGCGGGGGCCGCTCCTACAATGAGCAGTTCTTC

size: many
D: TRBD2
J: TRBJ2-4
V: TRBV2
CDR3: CASSESTSGGASSKNIQYF
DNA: TGTGCCAGCAGTGAAAGTACTAGCGGGGGGGCCTCTTCCAAAAACATTCAGTACTTC

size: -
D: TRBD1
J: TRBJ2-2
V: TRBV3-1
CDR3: CASSQGQGAYGELFF
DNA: TGTGCCAGCAGCCAAGGGCAGGGGGCGTACGGGGAGCTGTTTTTT

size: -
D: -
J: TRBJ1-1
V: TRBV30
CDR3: CAWTSGALEAFF
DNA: TGTGCCTGGACCTCAGGGGCCTTAGAAGCTTTCTTT

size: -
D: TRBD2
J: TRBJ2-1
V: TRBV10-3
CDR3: CAISQSGSNEQFF
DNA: TGTGCCATCAGTCAAAGCGGGAGCAATGAGCAGTTCTTC

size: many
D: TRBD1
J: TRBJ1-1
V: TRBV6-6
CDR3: CASRQGAVTEAFF
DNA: TGTGCCAGCAGACAGGGGGCGGTGACTGAAGCTTTCTTT

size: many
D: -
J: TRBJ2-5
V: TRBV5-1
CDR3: CASSIQRAGQETQYF
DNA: TGCGCCAGCAGCATCCAGAGGGCAGGGCAAGAGACCCAGTACTTC

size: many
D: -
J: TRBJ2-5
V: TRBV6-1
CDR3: CASSEGTKETQYF
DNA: TGTGCCAGCAGTGAAGGGACCAAAGAGACCCAGTACTTC

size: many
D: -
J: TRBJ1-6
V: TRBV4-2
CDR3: CASSQDRGSYNSPLHF
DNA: TGTGCCAGCAGCCAAGATCGGGGCTCCTATAATTCACCCCTCCACTTT

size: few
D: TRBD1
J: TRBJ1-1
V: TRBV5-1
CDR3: CASSLGWTGAEAFF
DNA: TGCGCCAGCAGCTTGGGGTGGACAGGGGCAGAAGCTTTCTTT

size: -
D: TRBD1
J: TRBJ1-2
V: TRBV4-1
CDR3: CASSPDRGSNYGYTF
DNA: TGCGCCAGCAGCCCGGACAGGGGATCTAACTATGGCTACACCTTC

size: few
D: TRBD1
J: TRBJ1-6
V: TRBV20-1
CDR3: CSARIQGVGNSPLHF
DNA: TGCAGTGCTAGAATCCAGGGGGTGGGTAATTCACCCCTCCACTTT

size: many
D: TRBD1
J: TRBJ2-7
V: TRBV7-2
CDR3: CASSQGGTGFNEQYF
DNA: TGTGCCAGCAGTCAAGGCGGGACAGGGTTCAACGAGCAGTACTTC

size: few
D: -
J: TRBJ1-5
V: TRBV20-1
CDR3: CSARVPGGGNQPQHF
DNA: TGCAGTGCTAGAGTCCCGGGCGGTGGCAATCAGCCCCAGCATTTT

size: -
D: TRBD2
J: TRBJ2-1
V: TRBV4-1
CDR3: CASSQGGLAGGLYNEQFF
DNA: TGCGCCAGCAGCCAAGGGGGACTAGCGGGGGGTTTGTACAATGAGCAGTTCTTC

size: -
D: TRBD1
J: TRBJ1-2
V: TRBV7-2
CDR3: CASSLADRGPYGYTF
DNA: TGTGCCAGCAGCTTAGCGGACAGGGGGCCTTATGGCTACACCTTC

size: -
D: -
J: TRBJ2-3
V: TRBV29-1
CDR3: CSVTGGTDTQYF
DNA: TGCAGCGTTACGGGGGGCACAGATACGCAGTATTTT

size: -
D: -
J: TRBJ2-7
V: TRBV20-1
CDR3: CSARGQTGNNEQYF
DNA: TGCAGTGCTAGAGGTCAGACGGGGAACAATGAGCAGTACTTC

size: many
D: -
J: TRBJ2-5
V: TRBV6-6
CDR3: CASSYGVLQETQYF
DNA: TGTGCCAGCAGTTACGGGGTCCTCCAAGAGACCCAGTACTTC

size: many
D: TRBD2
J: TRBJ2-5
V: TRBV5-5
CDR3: CASSRSGTSGVLPEETQYF
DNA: TGTGCCAGCAGCAGATCCGGGACTAGCGGGGTCCTCCCGGAGGAGACCCAGTACTTC

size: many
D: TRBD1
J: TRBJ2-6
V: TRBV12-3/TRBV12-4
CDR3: CASSLWQGAVSGANVLTF
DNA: TGTGCCAGCTCTCTCTGGCAGGGGGCGGTCTCTGGGGCCAACGTCCTGACTTTC

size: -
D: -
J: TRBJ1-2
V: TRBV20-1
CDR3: CSARVYSGGYTF
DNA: TGCAGTGCTAGGGTTTACAGCGGGGGCTACACCTTC

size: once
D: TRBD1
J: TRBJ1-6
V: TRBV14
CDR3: CAGRGQGNSPLHF
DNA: TGTGCCGGCCGAGGACAGGGGAATTCACCCCTCCACTTT

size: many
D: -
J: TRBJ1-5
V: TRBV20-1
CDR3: CSARPGNSNQPQHF
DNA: TGCAGTGCTAGACCAGGAAATAGCAATCAGCCCCAGCATTTT